Each of the 14 T cell receptor beta chains below was sequenced from the same sample in a study of T-cell memory formation after mild COVID-19. TCRdb re-analysed the 5' RACE reads in MiXCR, keeping a single row per CDR3 protein. This repertoire shows approximately 500,000 distinct CDR3 sequences, more than 20% found once; its top ten account for 12%. The sample was PBMCs or a T cell subset sorted from them (not recorded which). These receptors were obtained from an adult woman who had mild COVID-19 (a few samples of this study predate the infection). Cell type and time point are not known.

The V and J genes are TRBV13 and TRBJ1-1; D not certain. Between the trimmed V and J ends, which lost 6 bases and 7 bases, there was a span of 18 bases. This CDR3 comprises 14 residues. Per germline, CDR1 PRHDT and CDR2 FYEKMQ (reference sequence). CDR3 loop: CASSFVQLKNEAFF. The CDR3 coding sequence is TGTGCCAGCAGTTTCGTACAGCTTAAGAATGAAGCTTTCTTT.

The chain couples TRBV5-1 to TRBJ1-2; TRBD1 matches 8 bases. CDR3 size: 15 residues. Germline assignment: CDR1 SGHRS and CDR2 YFSETQ. With 2 bases clipped from V and 7 bases from J, the junction kept 10 bases outside the gene matches. Here the CDR3 DNA reads TGCGCCAGCAGCTTAACAGGGGGATCTTCCGTTGGCTACACCTTC. Its protein product is CASSLTGGSSVGYTF.

In this sample, this clonotype turned up a few times. The chain recombines TRBV5-1 with TRBJ2-1, with 12 positions matching TRBD2. Germline V gene lookup returns CDR1 SGHRS and CDR2 YFSETQ. V gave up 3 bases and J gave up 4 bases; unmatched junction bases: 11. The CDR3 extends over 18 amino acids. CDR3 coding DNA: TGCGCCAGCAGCTCCCCCGCCCTGACTAGCGGGAGTTACAATGAGCAGTTCTTC. Encoded protein: CASSSPALTSGSYNEQFF.

The chain joins TRBV15 to TRBJ1-2; 9 bases are shared with TRBD1. V shed 0 bases, J shed 5 bases, and the junction held 4 bases outside the gene matches. Looked up from germline, CDR1 is LNHNV and CDR2 is YYDKDF (reference sequence). CDR3 length equals 15 residues. CDR3 sequence reads: CATSRDRDRVYGYTF. The CDR3 nucleotides read TGTGCCACCAGCAGAGATAGGGACAGGGTGTATGGCTACACCTTC.

CDR3 loop: CASSFGGTIQETQYF. The CDR3 DNA is TGTGCCAGCAGTTTCGGGGGGACTATCCAAGAGACCCAGTACTTC. This sequence joins TRBV27 and TRBJ2-5, with 7 bases matching TRBD2. The length of the CDR3 is 15 residues. The germline V gene has CDR1 MNHEY and CDR2 SMNVEV (reference sequence). Germline trimming cut 3 bases from V and 1 base from J; bases unmatched to any gene: 5.

J is TRBJ2-7 and V is TRBV6-5; 8 nucleotides agree with TRBD1. Trimming took 5 bases from V and 2 from J; bases not matched to a gene: 11. This CDR3 contains 16 residues. CDR1 MNHEY and CDR2 SVGAGI come from the germline V gene. CDR3 sequence (DNA): TGTGCCAGCAGTACGGAAAGGACAGGGTTGCCCTACGAGCAGTACTTC. Translating it yields CASSTERTGLPYEQYF.

The J gene is TRBJ2-1, the V gene TRBV20-1, with D maybe TRBD2 (5 bases). V was cut by 4 bases and J by 0 bases, with 7 bases left in between. The CDR3 length is 13 residues. Germline assignment: CDR1 DFQATT and CDR2 SNEGSKA (reference sequence). The CDR3 region has the DNA TGCAGTGCTACTAGCAGCTCCTACAATGAGCAGTTCTTC. It yields the protein CSATSSSYNEQFF.

This clonotype came up a few times. This chain uses TRBV30 with TRBJ2-2; D gene uncertain. This CDR3 is built from 11 residues. Germline V lookup: CDR1 GTSNPN, CDR2 SVGIG (reference sequence). V was cut by 3 bases and J by 5 bases, with 4 bases left in between. The CDR3 DNA is TGTGCCTGGAGGGGAACCGGGGAGCTGTTTTTT. Amino acids: CAWRGTGELFF.

There are many counts of this clonotype. This chain's CDR3 is CASSSGHGSYNSPLHF. In DNA form, the CDR3 reads TGTGCCAGCAGTTCGGGACACGGGAGTTATAATTCACCCCTCCACTTT. The rearrangement links TRBV27 to TRBJ1-6; perhaps TRBD1 as D (6 bases). Germline assignment: CDR1 MNHEY and CDR2 SMNVEV (reference sequence). This CDR3 has 16 amino acids. Deletions cut 4 bases from V and 4 bases from J, with 14 bases between.

The chain recombines TRBV7-8 with TRBJ1-5, with TRBD1 matching 7 bases. The CDR3 consists of 15 residues. V was clipped by 2 bases and J by 3 bases; unmatched bases: 4. Germline lookup yields CDR1 SGHVS and CDR2 FQNEAQ. This chain's CDR3 is CASSLRDSANQPQHF. Written as DNA, the CDR3 is TGTGCCAGCAGCTTACGGGACAGCGCCAATCAGCCCCAGCATTTT.

This clonotype was seen a handful of times. The J gene is TRBJ2-3, the V gene TRBV6-4, with TRBD2 matching over 13 bases. This CDR3 is 14 amino acids long. V shed 6 bases, J shed 6 bases, and the junction held 3 bases outside the gene matches. Germline CDR1 and CDR2: MRHNA and SNTAGT. The CDR3 sequence: CASRETSGRDTQYF. CDR3 DNA: TGTGCCAGCAGAGAGACTAGCGGGAGGGATACGCAGTATTTT.

This clonotype was counted between two and nine times. The chain has TRBV7-2 and TRBJ2-1; unclear D gene. V shed 3 bases and J shed 1 base, with 7 bases lying between them. The germline gives CDR1 SGHTA, CDR2 FQGNSA. The CDR3 length is 14 residues. The CDR3 is CASSFHSSYNEQFF. CDR3 DNA sequence: TGTGCCAGCAGCTTTCACAGTTCCTACAATGAGCAGTTCTTC. The whole variable domain, filled in from reference TRBV7-2 and TRBJ2-1, reads GAGVSQSPSNKVTEKGKDVELRCDPISGHTALYWYRQSLGQGLEFLIYFQGNSAPDKSGLPSDRFSAERTGGSVSTLTIQRTQQEDSAVYLCASSFHSSYNEQFFGPGTRLTVL.

This clonotype appeared a few times. This sequence joins TRBV6-2 or TRBV6-3 and TRBJ2-1; the match to TRBD2 covers 9 bases. Trimming took 8 bases from V and 5 from J; bases not matched to a gene: 4. CDR1 is MNHEY and CDR2 is SVGEGT in the germline V gene. This CDR3 contains 13 residues. The CDR3 nucleotides are TGTGCCAGCTTAGCTAGCGGGAACAATGAGCAGTTCTTC. It codes for CASLASGNNEQFF.

This clonotype was seen more than once but under ten times. The chain employs TRBV20-1 and TRBJ2-7; 10 nucleotides align to TRBD1. The V segment lost 6 bases and the J segment 7 bases; nucleotides outside the gene matches: 6. This CDR3 is 12 amino acids long. CDR1 and CDR2 (germline): DFQATT, SNEGSKA (reference sequence). The CDR3, as DNA: TGCAGTGCAAGGGACAGGGGATTTGAGCAGTACTTC. It codes for CSARDRGFEQYF.